In this sample, the clone carrying this T cell receptor beta chain turned up once. CDR1 ENHRY and CDR2 SYGVKD come from the germline V gene. The CDR3 is 19 residues long. Trimming took 0 bases from V and 7 from J; bases not matched to a gene: 19. This record comes from a study of blood T cell repertoires in COVID-19. Study as a whole: The samples span acute and convalescent COVID-19 from the United States, Italy and Spain. T cells, B-cell-depleted T cells, or PBMCs supplied cDNA or gDNA.

Per the study methods: By means of reference gene primer amplification, nucleated cell counts were estimated. Assay used: immunoSEQ multiplex PCR; TCRdb lists only in-frame clones, some missing. That table supplies the V and J calls and clone size; D and trimming were determined from the DNA. The sample consists of under 200,000 clones, about 84% of them appearing once. The TCR was taken from a young woman with acute or convalescent COVID-19. The sequenced material came from peripheral blood. The J gene is TRBJ2-7, the V gene TRBV10-3; TRBD1 matches 9 bases. CDR3 loop: CAISESLPGQGSILWEQYF. CDR3 DNA: TGTGCCATCAGTGAGTCTCTCCCAGGACAGGGGAGCATTCTATGGGAGCAGTACTTC.